The 20 T cell receptor beta chains given below trace back to one sample, sequenced in a study of identical twins. TCRdb re-derived calls from the 5' RACE reads in MiXCR, one entry per CDR3 protein. The data hold hundreds of thousands of distinct CDR3 sequences, with approximately 13% observed a single time. The same data also went into a second study, on yellow fever vaccine responses in identical twins.

What was sequenced was PBMCs. These receptor sequences come from a woman aged 18-30 years in good health.

This clonotype was picked up a small number of times. V gene TRBV20-1 combines with J gene TRBJ2-6; D unclear. This CDR3 is built from 17 residues. Germline CDR1 DFQATT, CDR2 SNEGSKA (reference sequence). Trimming cost V 5 bases and J 0 bases, with 17 bases left between them. The CDR3 loop is CSAFSLVPSSGANVLTF. The CDR3 DNA reads TGCAGTGCTTTCTCTTTGGTACCCAGCTCTGGGGCCAACGTCCTGACTTTC.

This chain connects TRBV28 to TRBJ2-1; TRBD2 might be the D (6 bases). Germline CDR1 MDHEN, CDR2 SYDVKM. V was clipped by 7 bases and J by 0 bases, with 13 bases between them. The length of the CDR3 is 15 residues. CDR3 loop: CASKAGPPSYNEQFF. The DNA for the CDR3 is TGTGCCAGCAAGGCGGGACCCCCCTCCTACAATGAGCAGTTCTTC.

The chain joins TRBV29-1 to TRBJ1-1; no clear D. The CDR3 is 11 amino acids. The germline V gene encodes CDR1 SQVTM and CDR2 ANQGSEA. The V end was cut by 3 bases, the J end by 11 bases, with 13 bases between. CDR3 DNA: TGCAGCGTTGAGACCCGAGGAGGCGCTTTCTTT. Translating gives CSVETRGGAFF.

The chain combines TRBV5-1 with TRBJ2-7, with 8 bases that match TRBD2. The CDR3 consists of 15 residues. CDR1 is SGHRS and CDR2 is YFSETQ in the germline V gene. V shed 1 base, J shed 4 bases, and the junction held 7 bases outside the gene matches. This CDR3 reads CASSLLSGRMYEQYF. CDR3 nucleotide sequence: TGCGCCAGCAGCTTGTTGAGCGGGAGAATGTACGAGCAGTACTTC. The entire variable domain, with the rest obtained from reference TRBV5-1 and TRBJ2-7, is as follows: KAGVTQTPRYLIKTRGQQVTLSCSPISGHRSVSWYQQTPGQGLQFLFEYFSETQRNKGNFPGRFSGRQFSNSRSEMNVSTLELGDSALYLCASSLLSGRMYEQYFGPGTRLTVT.

The sample holds a few counts of this clonotype. The J gene is TRBJ2-3, the V gene TRBV6-1; D is perhaps TRBD2 (7 bases). V was pared by 6 bases and J by 2 bases, with 12 bases between. The CDR3 consists of 14 residues. Germline loops: CDR1 MNHNS, CDR2 SASEGT. CDR3 DNA: TGTGCCAGCAGGGCGGGGGCGAACACAGATACGCAGTATTTT. Protein product: CASRAGANTDTQYF.

The chain couples TRBV25-1 to TRBJ2-5; possible D gene TRBD1, 5 bases. The V gene's germline CDR1 is MGHDK and CDR2 SYGVNS. V was pared by 2 bases and J by 2 bases, with 12 bases between. This CDR3 has 15 residues. This CDR3 is CASSEVDTLQETQYF. CDR3 in DNA: TGTGCCAGCAGTGAAGTGGACACCCTACAAGAGACCCAGTACTTC.

This clonotype was seen at least ten times. This rearrangement joins TRBV4-1 to TRBJ2-5; D call uncertain. Trimming cost V 4 bases and J 2 bases, with 11 bases left between them. This CDR3 has 14 residues. Germline loops: CDR1 MGHRA, CDR2 YSYEKL. The CDR3: CASSPSESQETQYF. DNA for the CDR3: TGCGCCAGCAGCCCTTCAGAATCTCAAGAGACCCAGTACTTC.

The V gene is TRBV3-1, the J gene TRBJ1-6, with unresolved D. Trimming left V 5 bases short and J 3 bases short, with 8 bases between. The germline V gene has CDR1 LGHDT and CDR2 YNNKEL (reference sequence). The CDR3 is 14 residues long. CDR3 bases: TGTGCCAGCAGCTCAGTTATCTATAATTCACCCCTCCACTTT. Translated, it gives CASSSVIYNSPLHF.

This clonotype occurred many times. The chain is built from TRBV15 and TRBJ1-1, with a weak D call TRBD1 (5 bases). Germline V gene sequence: CDR1 LNHNV, CDR2 YYDKDF (reference sequence). CDR3 size: 13 residues. V gave up 5 bases and J gave up 4 bases, with 11 bases separating them. CDR3 in DNA: TGTGCCACCAGCCCAGCGGGGCTCACTGAAGCTTTCTTT. It is translated as CATSPAGLTEAFF.

This clonotype was picked up a small number of times. The rearrangement joins TRBV6-1 to TRBJ2-7; 7 bases map to TRBD1. The germline V gene has CDR1 MNHNS and CDR2 SASEGT. V lost 3 bases to trimming and J lost 1 base; unmatched junction nucleotides: 3. The CDR3 spans 14 residues. The CDR3 DNA sequence: TGTGCCAGCAGTGAGTTGGGACAGTCCTACGAGCAGTACGTC. This translates into CASSELGQSYEQYV.

This rearrangement joins TRBV18 to TRBJ2-3; 9 bases agree with TRBD1. The length of the CDR3 is 15 residues. Per germline, CDR1 KGHSH and CDR2 LQKENI. Germline trimming cut 0 bases from V and 3 bases from J; bases unmatched to any gene: 1. In nucleotides, the CDR3 is TGTGCCAGCTCACCACCGGGACAGGGTACAGATACGCAGTATTTT. This gives the protein CASSPPGQGTDTQYF.

There are a few counts of this clonotype. The rearrangement joins TRBV27 to TRBJ2-7; 9 nucleotides agree with TRBD2. The junction had 15 bases not matched to a gene; V was cut back by 5 bases and J by 4 bases. CDR1 is MNHEY and CDR2 is SMNVEV in the germline V gene (reference sequence). The CDR3 is 17 residues long. The DNA for the CDR3 is TGTGCCAGCAGTCGCAAAGGACTAGCGCGAAGCGGATACGAGCAGTACTTC. Its translation is CASSRKGLARSGYEQYF.

This clonotype was detected a few times. This chain links TRBV7-9 with TRBJ1-4; TRBD1 matches at 7 bases. J gave up 7 bases and V 5 bases, and 7 bases lay outside the gene matches. The CDR3 consists of 14 residues. Germline CDR1 is SEHNR and CDR2 is FQNEAQ (reference sequence). The CDR3 region is CASSPQGVGEKLFF. In DNA, the CDR3 is TGTGCCAGCAGCCCTCAGGGGGTCGGTGAAAAACTGTTTTTT.

This clonotype appeared a few times. The V and J genes are TRBV27 and TRBJ2-7, with TRBD2 identical over 10 bases. This CDR3 contains 15 residues. The V gene end was trimmed by 3 bases and the J gene end by 1 base; junction bases not matched to a gene: 3. The V gene's germline CDR1 is MNHEY and CDR2 SMNVEV (reference sequence). CDR3 DNA: TGTGCCAGCAGTTTTACTAGCGGGGCTTCCTACGAGCAGTACTTC. It yields the protein CASSFTSGASYEQYF.

The V call is TRBV5-1, the J call TRBJ2-5, with 10 nucleotides matching TRBD2. CDR3 length: 14 residues. The V and J ends lost 6 bases and 1 base, in that order; junction bases with no gene match: 3. Germline V gene lookup returns CDR1 SGHRS and CDR2 YFSETQ. The DNA for the CDR3 is TGCGCCAGCATGGCTAGCGGGAGCCAAGAGACCCAGTACTTC. Its protein product is CASMASGSQETQYF.

This clonotype showed up many times. This chain joins TRBV7-9 and TRBJ1-1; D not resolved. CDR1 SEHNR and CDR2 FQNEAQ come from the germline V gene (reference sequence). V lost 1 base to trimming and J lost 0 bases, with 6 bases between them. CDR3 length: 14 amino acids. In nucleotides, the CDR3 is TGTGCCAGCAGCTTAGGACTGATGAACACTGAAGCTTTCTTT. Amino acids: CASSLGLMNTEAFF.

The chain combines TRBV12-3 or TRBV12-4 with TRBJ1-2; 7 positions match TRBD1. The junction had 5 bases not matched to a gene; V was cut back by 6 bases and J by 4 bases. The CDR3 sequence is 13 residues long. CDR3 in DNA: TGTGCCAGCAGGGCAGGGGGGACCTATGGCTACACCTTC. This sequence encodes CASRAGGTYGYTF.

This clonotype was seen only a few times. The V call is TRBV6-1, the J call TRBJ2-2, with D possibly TRBD1 on 6 matching bases. Germline V gene sequence: CDR1 MNHNS, CDR2 SASEGT. V shed 1 base and J shed 7 bases, with 10 bases lying between them. This CDR3 region has 14 residues. CDR3 sequence: CASSEEGVDGELFF. DNA for the CDR3: TGTGCCAGCAGTGAAGAGGGGGTCGACGGGGAGCTGTTTTTT.

This clonotype was observed a handful of times. The chain employs TRBV28 and TRBJ1-5; possibly TRBD1 for D (6 bases). The CDR3 is 15 residues long. Germline CDR1 and CDR2: MDHEN and SYDVKM. V gave up 3 bases and J gave up 9 bases, with 18 bases separating them. The CDR3 DNA reads as TGTGCCAGCAGTTTCTCCGGGACAAAAATTCTGCCCCAGCATTTT. It translates to CASSFSGTKILPQHF.

CDR3 sequence (DNA): TGTGCCAGCAGTCCGCTTGGGACAGGGGACTCCGGGGAGCTGTTTTTT. Amino acids: CASSPLGTGDSGELFF. V gene TRBV28 combines with J gene TRBJ2-2; TRBD1 agrees at 10 bases. This CDR3 region has 16 residues. The germline V gene has CDR1 MDHEN and CDR2 SYDVKM. Losses at the gene ends were 5 bases for V and 6 bases for J; bases not matched to a gene: 9.